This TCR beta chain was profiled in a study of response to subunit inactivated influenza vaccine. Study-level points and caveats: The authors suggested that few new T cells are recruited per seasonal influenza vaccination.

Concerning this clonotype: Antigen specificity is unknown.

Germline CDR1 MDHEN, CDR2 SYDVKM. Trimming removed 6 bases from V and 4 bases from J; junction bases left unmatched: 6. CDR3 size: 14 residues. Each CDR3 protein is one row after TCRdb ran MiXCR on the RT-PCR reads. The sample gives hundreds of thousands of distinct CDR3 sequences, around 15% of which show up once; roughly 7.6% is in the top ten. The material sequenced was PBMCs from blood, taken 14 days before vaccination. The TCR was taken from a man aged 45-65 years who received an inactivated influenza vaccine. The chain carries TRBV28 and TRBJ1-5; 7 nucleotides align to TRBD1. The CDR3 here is CASRWDRPNQPQHF. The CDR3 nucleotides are TGTGCCAGCAGATGGGACAGACCAAATCAGCCCCAGCATTTT.